This T cell receptor beta chain was identified during a study of regulatory T cells in long-lasting Graves disease. Looking at the study overall: Prior antithyroid drug treatment in newly diagnosed Graves' patients lasted under 3 months. Findings and caveats of the study: Having few samples may have compromised the accuracy.

The sample's time point: newly diagnosed GD, antithyroid drugs for less than 3 months. Preparation of the TCR library used RNA extracted from PBMCs. V shed 0 bases and J shed 5 bases, with 7 bases lying between them. Germline V lookup: CDR1 LGHDT, CDR2 YNNKEL (reference sequence). This CDR3 is built from 13 residues. Arm-PCR of CDR3 regions and iRepertoire HTBI primers were used to build TCR beta libraries. TCRdb reprocessed the multiplex PCR reads with MiXCR, giving one entry per CDR3 protein. This table has hundreds of thousands of distinct CDR3 sequences, about 15% appearing once. This clonotype was observed many times. Its antigen is not identified. These data also formed part of another study, on T cells in Graves' hyperthyroidism and ophthalmopathy.

The TCR sequence derives from a man between 18 and 35 years old with Graves disease. This sample comprised peripheral blood mononuclear cells (PBMCs), obtained at new diagnosis, from a patient treated with antithyroid drugs. The rearrangement links TRBV3-1 to TRBJ1-2, with D uncertain. The CDR3 DNA is TGTGCCAGCAGCCAAGACACAAAGTATGGCTACACCTTC. Its translation: CASSQDTKYGYTF.